Listed below are T cell receptor beta chains from one sample, sequenced in a study of blood T cell repertoires in COVID-19. Some clones are missing from TCRdb's copy, which holds only in-frame ones; the method was immunoSEQ multiplex PCR. The sample shows around 250,000 clones, roughly nine tenths of them seen only once. What was sequenced was peripheral blood. The source is a man in his sixties with acute or convalescent COVID-19. Each CDR3 is given with its conserved first and last residue. A D gene is named only where the DNA matches it firmly. A clone size is listed for some rows: how often the clone was seen (once, few, many), or a class if it is expanded.

v_call	clone_size	d_call	j_call	cdr3_nt	cdr3_aa
TRBV7-9	.	TRBD2	TRBJ2-1	TGTGCCAGCAGCTTACTAGCGGACCCTTGGAATGAGCAGTTCTTC	CASSLLADPWNEQFF
TRBV28	.	.	TRBJ2-1	TGTGCCAGCAGTTTACTCCTAGCAGGGGTGAACAATGAGCAGTTCTTC	CASSLLLAGVNNEQFF
TRBV5-8	.	TRBD1	TRBJ1-3	TGTGCCAGCAGCCGTCTCAGGGGGAGTGGAAACACCATATATTTT	CASSRLRGSGNTIYF
TRBV7-6	.	TRBD2	TRBJ2-2	TGTGCCAGCAGCTTAGGGCGGACTAGCGGATACACCGGGGAGCTGTTTTTT	CASSLGRTSGYTGELFF
TRBV4-2	.	TRBD2	TRBJ2-5	TGTGCCAGCAGCCAAGAGGGCTTCCTAGCGGGACTTCGGGAGACCCAGTACTTC	CASSQEGFLAGLRETQYF
TRBV24-1	.	TRBD2	TRBJ2-5	TGTGCCACCAGTGATTCAGCGGGAGGTGTAGAGACCCAGTACTTC	CATSDSAGGVETQYF
TRBV13	once	.	TRBJ1-2	TGTGCCAGCACCGTAGCGTCGGGGGCTAACTATGGCTACACCTTC	CASTVASGANYGYTF
TRBV28	.	.	TRBJ1-5	TGTGCCAGCAGATCTGGGACATATCAGCCCCAGCATTTT	CASRSGTYQPQHF
TRBV6-5	.	.	TRBJ2-7	TGTGCCAGCAGTTACGCGGGACGCGAGCAGTACTTC	CASSYAGREQYF
TRBV30	.	.	TRBJ2-7	TGTGCCTGGAGTGTCGGACAGAACTACGAGCAGTACTTC	CAWSVGQNYEQYF
TRBV11-3	.	.	TRBJ2-7	TGTGCCAGCAGCTTAGATCAAGGACTCTCTTACGAGCAGTACTTC	CASSLDQGLSYEQYF
TRBV3-1/TRBV3-2	few	.	TRBJ1-5	TGTGCCAGCAGCTCCAAACAGGGTAGCAATCAGCCCCAGCATTTT	CASSSKQGSNQPQHF
TRBV11-3	.	.	TRBJ2-2	TGTGCCAGCAGGCGGGGCACCGGGGAGCTGTTTTTT	CASRRGTGELFF
TRBV19	.	.	TRBJ2-2	TGTGCCAGTAGTATCTTGGGCAGTTCGAACACCGGGGAGCTGTTTTTT	CASSILGSSNTGELFF
TRBV11-2	once	TRBD1	TRBJ1-4	TGTGCCAGCAGCCTCGACAGGGGGGAGGAAAAACTGTTTTTT	CASSLDRGEEKLFF
TRBV28	.	.	TRBJ2-7	TGTGCCAGCAGTTTCCCCAGGGGAAACTCCTACGAGCAGTACTTC	CASSFPRGNSYEQYF
TRBV6-5	.	TRBD1	TRBJ2-3	TGTGCCAGCAGTCAGGGACAGGGGCTTATGGATACGCAGTATTTT	CASSQGQGLMDTQYF
TRBV7-9	.	.	TRBJ1-1	TGTGCCAGCAGCTCATACCCGGTGAACACTGAAGCTTTCTTT	CASSSYPVNTEAFF
TRBV30	.	.	TRBJ1-4	TGTGCCTGGAGAGCGGGGAGGGATGAAAAACTGTTTTTT	CAWRAGRDEKLFF
TRBV9	.	TRBD1	TRBJ1-6	TGTGCCAGCAGCGCCATGGACAGGGTCAATTCACCCCTCCACTTT	CASSAMDRVNSPLHF
TRBV5-1	.	TRBD1	TRBJ2-7	TGCGCCAGCAGCACGACAGGGGCGACGGCCTACGAGCAGTACTTC	CASSTTGATAYEQYF
TRBV7-9	.	TRBD1	TRBJ2-1	TGTGCCAGCAGCCGGAGTAAAGGGACAGGGGAGGACAATGAGCAGTTCTTC	CASSRSKGTGEDNEQFF
TRBV9	.	.	TRBJ2-3	TGTGCCAGCAGCGCCCCACCCCCCCTAAGCACAGATACGCAGTATTTT	CASSAPPPLSTDTQYF
TRBV9	.	.	TRBJ1-2	TGTGCCAGCAGCGTAGGGGCCGGGATAGTAGGCTACACCTTC	CASSVGAGIVGYTF
TRBV29-1	.	TRBD1	TRBJ2-2	TGCAGCGCCTACAGGGGTCCGACGAACACCGGGGAGCTGTTTTTT	CSAYRGPTNTGELFF
TRBV27	.	.	TRBJ1-1	TGTGCCAGCAGTTTAAGGGGTCGAGCGCCCCAAGCTTTCTTT	CASSLRGRAPQAFF
TRBV30	.	.	TRBJ1-1	TGTGCCTGGTCGACAGGAATTATAAGGGGGACTGAAGCTTTCTTT	CAWSTGIIRGTEAFF
TRBV5-1	.	.	TRBJ2-5	TGCGCCAGCAGCCCGGGGGTTGAAGAGACCCAGTACTTC	CASSPGVEETQYF
TRBV19	.	TRBD2	TRBJ2-1	TGTGCCAGTAGTATACTAGCGGGAGGGCCCGGGGTATACAATGAGCAGTTCTTC	CASSILAGGPGVYNEQFF
TRBV30	.	TRBD1	TRBJ2-1	TGTGCCTGGAGTATCAGGGGGAGTCAGAATGAGCAGTTCTTC	CAWSIRGSQNEQFF
TRBV6-5	.	.	TRBJ1-2	TGTGCCAGCAGTTACTCGCGATCCTATGGCTACACCTTC	CASSYSRSYGYTF
TRBV24-1	.	.	TRBJ2-5	TGTGCCACCAGTGACCCCCCCTCATTCGGACAGGAGACCCAGTACTTC	CATSDPPSFGQETQYF
TRBV6-5	.	.	TRBJ1-1	TGTGCCACCCAACGATCAGGGTTCACTGAAGCTTTCTTT	CATQRSGFTEAFF
TRBV7-9	few	.	TRBJ2-7	TGTGCCAGCAGCTTAGGACATTTATACGAGCAGTACTTC	CASSLGHLYEQYF
TRBV7-2	.	TRBD1	TRBJ1-2	TGTGCCAGCAGCCCAGGGACAGGATCTAACTATGGCTACACCTTC	CASSPGTGSNYGYTF
TRBV4-1	.	TRBD2	TRBJ2-7	TGCGCCAGCAGCCAAGACTCTAGCGGGATCCTACGGCAGTACTTC	CASSQDSSGILRQYF
TRBV7-9	once	TRBD2	TRBJ2-1	TGTGCCAGCAGCTTATCTAGCGGGATGTACAATGAGCAGTTCTTC	CASSLSSGMYNEQFF
TRBV11-1	.	.	TRBJ2-7	TGTGCCAGCAGCTTGAGCAGGGGTCGGCCCTACGAGCAGTACTTC	CASSLSRGRPYEQYF
TRBV5-1	.	.	TRBJ1-6	TGCGCCAGCAGCTTGGCCTACGATTCACCCCTCCACTTT	CASSLAYDSPLHF
TRBV6-5	.	TRBD1	TRBJ1-5	TGTGCCAGCAGCCCCCGACAGGGGCTAGGGCAGCCCCAGCATTTT	CASSPRQGLGQPQHF
TRBV27	.	.	TRBJ2-7	TGTGCCAGCAGTTTAGCGGGGCCCTACTCCTACGAGCAGTACTTC	CASSLAGPYSYEQYF
TRBV7-9	.	TRBD1	TRBJ2-7	TGTGCCAGCACCCTGACAGGGGGCAGATACGAGCAGTACTTC	CASTLTGGRYEQYF
TRBV11-2	.	TRBD2	TRBJ2-2	TGTGCCAGCAGCTTTACTAGCGGGAGCTCCTCCGGGGAGCTGTTTTTT	CASSFTSGSSSGELFF
TRBV6-2/TRBV6-3	.	.	TRBJ2-7	TGTGCCAGCAGCCCGGACGGGAGCTCCTACGAGCAGTACTTC	CASSPDGSSYEQYF
TRBV30	.	TRBD1	TRBJ1-5	TGTGCCTGGAGCCCAGGGGGTCAGCCCCAGCATTTT	CAWSPGGQPQHF
TRBV28	.	TRBD2	TRBJ2-5	TGTGCCAGCAGCCCGACTAGCGGGGGCCAAGAGACCCAGTACTTC	CASSPTSGGQETQYF
TRBV5-4	once	TRBD1	TRBJ1-1	TGTGCCAGCAGCTTGGCCGGACAGGGGGCCACTGAAGCTTTCTTT	CASSLAGQGATEAFF
TRBV7-2	.	.	TRBJ2-5	TGTGCCAGCAGCTTAGGTAGCATCACAGGGTCTCGGTTGGAGACCCAGTACTTC	CASSLGSITGSRLETQYF
TRBV6-2/TRBV6-3	.	.	TRBJ2-3	TGTGCCAGCAGTTGGGGTTGGGCGGGAACAACAGATACGCAGTATTTT	CASSWGWAGTTDTQYF
TRBV7-8	few	TRBD2	TRBJ2-5	TGTGCCAGCAGCTTGGGGACTAGCGGGAGGCCCGGGAGAGAGACCCAGTACTTC	CASSLGTSGRPGRETQYF
TRBV4-2	.	.	TRBJ2-4	TGTGCCAGCAGCCAAGAGTCCGGAGTGGCCAAAAACATTCAGTACTTC	CASSQESGVAKNIQYF
TRBV28	.	TRBD1	TRBJ1-2	TGTGCCAGCAGTTCCGACAGGGCCGGCTACACCTTC	CASSSDRAGYTF
TRBV19	.	TRBD1	TRBJ1-5	TGTGCCAGCAAGGGACAGGTGTACCAGCCCCAGCATTTT	CASKGQVYQPQHF
TRBV27	.	TRBD1	TRBJ1-2	TGTGCCAGCAGTTCGGGACAGGGGATCGGCTACACCTTC	CASSSGQGIGYTF